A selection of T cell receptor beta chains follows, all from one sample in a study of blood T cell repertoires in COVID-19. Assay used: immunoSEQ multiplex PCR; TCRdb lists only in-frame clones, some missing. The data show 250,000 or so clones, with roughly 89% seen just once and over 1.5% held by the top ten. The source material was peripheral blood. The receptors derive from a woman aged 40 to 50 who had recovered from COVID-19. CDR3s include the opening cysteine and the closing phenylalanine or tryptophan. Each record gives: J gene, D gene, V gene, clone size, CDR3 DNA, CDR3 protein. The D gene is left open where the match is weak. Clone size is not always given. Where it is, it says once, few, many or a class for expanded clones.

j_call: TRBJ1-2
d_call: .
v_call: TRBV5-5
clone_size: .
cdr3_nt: TGTGCCAGCACTCCAGGGGCCACGGGTCCGAGAAACTATGGCTACACCTTC
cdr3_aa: CASTPGATGPRNYGYTF

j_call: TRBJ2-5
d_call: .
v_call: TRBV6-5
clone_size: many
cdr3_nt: TGTGCCAGCAGTTACTCAGGCCCCAGGGAGACCCAGTACTTC
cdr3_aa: CASSYSGPRETQYF

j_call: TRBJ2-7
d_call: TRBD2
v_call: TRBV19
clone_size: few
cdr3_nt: TGTGCCAGTAGTATTAGCGGGGGGGCGTTCTCCTACGAGCAGTACTTC
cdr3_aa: CASSISGGAFSYEQYF

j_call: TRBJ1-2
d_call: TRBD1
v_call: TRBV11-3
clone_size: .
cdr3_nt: TGTGCCAGCAGCTTAGAAGGGGGCGACTATGGCTACACCTTC
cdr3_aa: CASSLEGGDYGYTF

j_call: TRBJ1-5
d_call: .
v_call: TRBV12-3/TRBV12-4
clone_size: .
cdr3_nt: TGTGCCAGCAGTTTTTCGGGCAATCAGCCCCAGCATTTT
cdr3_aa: CASSFSGNQPQHF

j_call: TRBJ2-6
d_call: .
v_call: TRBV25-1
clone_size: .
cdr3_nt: TGTGCCAGCAGTCTAACTGGGGCCAACGTCCTGACTTTC
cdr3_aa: CASSLTGANVLTF

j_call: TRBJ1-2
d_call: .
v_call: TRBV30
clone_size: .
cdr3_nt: TGTGCCTGGAGTGTAGCGAAGGCTGGCGGCTACACCTTC
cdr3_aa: CAWSVAKAGGYTF

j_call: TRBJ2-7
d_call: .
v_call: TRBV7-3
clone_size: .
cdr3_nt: TGTGCCAGCAGCTTAAGCGACTCCTCAGAGCAGTACTTC
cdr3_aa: CASSLSDSSEQYF

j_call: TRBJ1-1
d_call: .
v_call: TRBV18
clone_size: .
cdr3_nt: TGTGCCAGCTTAAAATCCAGGGGCCGGGGGAACACTGAAGCTTTCTTT
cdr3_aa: CASLKSRGRGNTEAFF

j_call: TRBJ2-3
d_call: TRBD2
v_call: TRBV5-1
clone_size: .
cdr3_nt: TGCGCCAGCAGCTTGGGACTAGCGGGGCCCACAGATACGCAGTATTTT
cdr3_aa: CASSLGLAGPTDTQYF

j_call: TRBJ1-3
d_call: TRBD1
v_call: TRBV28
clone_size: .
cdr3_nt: TGTGCCAGCAGCTCTGGACAGGTCGGTGGAAACACCATATATTTT
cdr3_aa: CASSSGQVGGNTIYF

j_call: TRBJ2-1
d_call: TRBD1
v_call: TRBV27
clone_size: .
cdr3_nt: TGTGCCAGCAGTTTACGACAGGGGGCCTTCAATGAGCAGTTCTTC
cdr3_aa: CASSLRQGAFNEQFF

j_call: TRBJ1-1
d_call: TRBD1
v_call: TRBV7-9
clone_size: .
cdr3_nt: TGTGCCAGCAGGTCCGGGACAGGGGTCACTGAAGCTTTCTTT
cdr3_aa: CASRSGTGVTEAFF

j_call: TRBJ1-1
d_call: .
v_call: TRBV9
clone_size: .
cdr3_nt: TGTGCCAGCAGCGACACTGTCCTTAACCCTCCTAGACAGTGGACTGAAGCTTTCTTT
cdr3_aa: CASSDTVLNPPRQWTEAFF

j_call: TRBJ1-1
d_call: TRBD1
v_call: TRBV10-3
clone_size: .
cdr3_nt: TGTGCCATCAGTGACGGGGACAGGGTCACTGAAGCTTTCTTT
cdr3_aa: CAISDGDRVTEAFF

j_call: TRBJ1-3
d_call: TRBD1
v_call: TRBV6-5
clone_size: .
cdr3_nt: TGTGCCAGCAGCCCGGGACAGTATGCGGGAAACACCATATATTTT
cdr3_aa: CASSPGQYAGNTIYF

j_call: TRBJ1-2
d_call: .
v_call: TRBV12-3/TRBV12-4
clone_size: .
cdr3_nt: TGTGCCAGCAGTCATGGGGCGCGCTATGGCTACACCTTC
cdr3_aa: CASSHGARYGYTF

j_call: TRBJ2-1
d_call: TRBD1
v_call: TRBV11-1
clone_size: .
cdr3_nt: TGTGCCAGCAGCAAGACAGGGAACGAGCAGTTCTTC
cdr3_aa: CASSKTGNEQFF

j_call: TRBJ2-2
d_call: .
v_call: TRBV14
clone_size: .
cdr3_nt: TGTGCCAGCAGCCAAGTATGGCACACCGGGGAGCTGTTTTTT
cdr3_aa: CASSQVWHTGELFF

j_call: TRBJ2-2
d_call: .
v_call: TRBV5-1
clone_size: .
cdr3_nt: TGCGCCAGCAGGTCGGGAGCTCGGGCCGGGGAGCTGTTTTTT
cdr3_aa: CASRSGARAGELFF

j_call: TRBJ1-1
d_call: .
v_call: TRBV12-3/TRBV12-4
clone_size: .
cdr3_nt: TGTGCCAGCAGTTTTTGGCGCGGTGAGGTTTTCTTT
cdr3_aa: CASSFWRGEVFF

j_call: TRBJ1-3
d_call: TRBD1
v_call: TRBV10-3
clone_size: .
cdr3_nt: TGTGCCATCAGTGACACAGGGGTTACTGGAAACACCATATATTTT
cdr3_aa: CAISDTGVTGNTIYF

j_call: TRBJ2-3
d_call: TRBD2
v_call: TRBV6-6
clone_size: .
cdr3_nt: TGTGCCAGCAGCCGAACTAGCGGGGGGCCGATTTCTACAGATACGCAGTATTTT
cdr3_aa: CASSRTSGGPISTDTQYF

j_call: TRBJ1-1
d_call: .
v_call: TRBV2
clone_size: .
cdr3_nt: TGTGCCAGCATTGGGCTGGGCAGCCGCATGAACACTGAAGCTTTCTTT
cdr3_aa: CASIGLGSRMNTEAFF

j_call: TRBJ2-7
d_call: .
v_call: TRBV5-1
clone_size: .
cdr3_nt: TGCGCCAGCAGCTTGGTTACCGGTGTCAACGAGCAGTACTTC
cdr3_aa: CASSLVTGVNEQYF

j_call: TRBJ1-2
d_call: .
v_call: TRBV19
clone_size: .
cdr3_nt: TGTGCCAGTAGTACCCTATGGACAGTGTATGGCTACACCTTC
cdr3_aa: CASSTLWTVYGYTF

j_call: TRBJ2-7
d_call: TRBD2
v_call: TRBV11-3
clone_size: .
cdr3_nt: TGTGCCAGCAGCTTTATGTGGGGGGGAGAAGCAGGGAACGAGCAGTACTTC
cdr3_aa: CASSFMWGGEAGNEQYF

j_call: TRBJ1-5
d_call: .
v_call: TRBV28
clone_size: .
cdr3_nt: TGTGCCAGTACCCAGGGATATCAGCCCCAGCATTTT
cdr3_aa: CASTQGYQPQHF

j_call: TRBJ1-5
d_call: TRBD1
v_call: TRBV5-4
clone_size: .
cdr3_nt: TGTGCCAGCAGCTTGGGCCCGACAGGGGGCAATCAGCCCCAGCATTTT
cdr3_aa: CASSLGPTGGNQPQHF